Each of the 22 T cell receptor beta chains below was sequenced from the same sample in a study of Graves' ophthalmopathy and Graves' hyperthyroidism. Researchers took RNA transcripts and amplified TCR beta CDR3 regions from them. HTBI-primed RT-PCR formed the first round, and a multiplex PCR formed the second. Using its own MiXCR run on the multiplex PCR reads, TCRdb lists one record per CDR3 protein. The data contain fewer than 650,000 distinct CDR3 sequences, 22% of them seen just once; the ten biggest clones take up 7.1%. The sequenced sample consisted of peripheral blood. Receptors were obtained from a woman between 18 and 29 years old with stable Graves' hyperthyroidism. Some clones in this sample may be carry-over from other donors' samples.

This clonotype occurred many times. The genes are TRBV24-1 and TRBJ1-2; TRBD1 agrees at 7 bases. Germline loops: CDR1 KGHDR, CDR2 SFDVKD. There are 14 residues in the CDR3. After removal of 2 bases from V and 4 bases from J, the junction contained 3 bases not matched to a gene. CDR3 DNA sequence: TGTGCCACCAGTGATTCGGCAGGGGGCTATGGCTACACCTTC. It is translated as CATSDSAGGYGYTF.

CDR3 sequence (DNA): TGTGCCAGCAGCTCTCGGGACAGGGGTTTGACCGGGGAGCTGTTTTTT. Translation: CASSSRDRGLTGELFF. The chain is built from TRBV11-2 and TRBJ2-2; 10 nucleotides match TRBD1. V was pared by 4 bases and J by 5 bases, with 7 bases of the junction left unmatched. The germline CDR1 and CDR2 sequences are SGHAT and FQNNGV. The CDR3 covers 16 residues.

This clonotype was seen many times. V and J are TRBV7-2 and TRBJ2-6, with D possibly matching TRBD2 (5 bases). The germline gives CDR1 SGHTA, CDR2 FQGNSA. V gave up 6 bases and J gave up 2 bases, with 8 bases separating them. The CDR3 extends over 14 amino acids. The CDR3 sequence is CASRKEAGANVLTF. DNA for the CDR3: TGTGCCAGCAGAAAGGAGGCTGGGGCCAACGTCCTGACTTTC.

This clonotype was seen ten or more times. This CDR3 reads CASSLEYQETQYF. DNA for the CDR3: TGTGCCAGCAGCTTAGAGTACCAAGAGACCCAGTACTTC. The chain combines TRBV11-2 with TRBJ2-5; D is undetermined. The germline CDR1 and CDR2 sequences are SGHAT and FQNNGV. Trimming took 0 bases from V and 0 from J, leaving 2 bases between them. The length of the CDR3 is 13 residues. The full variable domain, in which reference TRBV11-2 and TRBJ2-5 provide the parts outside the CDR3, is EAGVAQSPRYKIIEKRQSVAFWCNPISGHATLYWYQQILGQGPKLLIQFQNNGVVDDSQLPKDRFSAERLKGVDSTLKIQPAKLEDSAVYLCASSLEYQETQYFGPGTRLLVL.

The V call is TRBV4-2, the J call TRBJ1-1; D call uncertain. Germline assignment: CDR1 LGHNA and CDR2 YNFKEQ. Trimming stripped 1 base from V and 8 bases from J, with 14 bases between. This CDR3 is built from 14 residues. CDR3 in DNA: TGTGCCAGCAGCCAAGGAACAGTCCAAACAGAAGCTTTCTTT. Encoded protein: CASSQGTVQTEAFF.

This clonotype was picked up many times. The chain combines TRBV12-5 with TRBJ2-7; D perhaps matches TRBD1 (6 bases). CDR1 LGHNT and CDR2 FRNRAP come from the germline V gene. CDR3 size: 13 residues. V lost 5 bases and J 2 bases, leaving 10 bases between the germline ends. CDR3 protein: CASGPQGTYEQYF. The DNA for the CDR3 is TGTGCTAGTGGTCCACAGGGAACCTACGAGCAGTACTTC.

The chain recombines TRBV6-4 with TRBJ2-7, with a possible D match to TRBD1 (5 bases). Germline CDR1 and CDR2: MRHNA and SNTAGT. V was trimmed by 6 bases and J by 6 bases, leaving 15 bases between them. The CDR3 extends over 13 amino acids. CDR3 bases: TGTGCCAGCAGACAGGCCGGACGCAGCGAGCAGTACTTC. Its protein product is CASRQAGRSEQYF.

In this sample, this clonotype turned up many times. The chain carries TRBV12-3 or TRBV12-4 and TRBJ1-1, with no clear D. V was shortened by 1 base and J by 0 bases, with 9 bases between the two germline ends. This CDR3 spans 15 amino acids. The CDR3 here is CASSLDPMMNTEAFF. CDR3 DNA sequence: TGTGCCAGCAGTTTAGACCCAATGATGAACACTGAAGCTTTCTTT.

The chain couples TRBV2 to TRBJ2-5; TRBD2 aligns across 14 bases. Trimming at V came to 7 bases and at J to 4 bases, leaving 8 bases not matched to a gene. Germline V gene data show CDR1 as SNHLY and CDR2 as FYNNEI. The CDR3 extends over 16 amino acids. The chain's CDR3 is CASTRQGLAGGETQYF. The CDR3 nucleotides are TGTGCCAGCACCAGACAAGGACTAGCGGGGGGAGAGACCCAGTACTTC.

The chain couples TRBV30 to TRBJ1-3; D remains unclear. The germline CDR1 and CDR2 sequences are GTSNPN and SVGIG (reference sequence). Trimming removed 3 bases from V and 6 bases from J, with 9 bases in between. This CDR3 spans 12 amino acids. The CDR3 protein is CAWRGFENTIYF. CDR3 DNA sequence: TGTGCCTGGAGGGGGTTTGAAAACACCATATATTTT.

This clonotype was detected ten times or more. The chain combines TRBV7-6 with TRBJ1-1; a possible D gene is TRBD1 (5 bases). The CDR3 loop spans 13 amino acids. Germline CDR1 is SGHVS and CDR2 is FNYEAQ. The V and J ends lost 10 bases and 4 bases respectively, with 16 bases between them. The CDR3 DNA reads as TGTGCCATCCGGGACTACAGGAGCACTGAAGCTTTCTTT. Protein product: CAIRDYRSTEAFF. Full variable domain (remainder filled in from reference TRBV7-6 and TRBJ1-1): GAGVSQSPRYKVTKRGQDVALRCDPISGHVSLYWYRQALGQGPEFLTYFNYEAQQDKSGLPNDRFSAERPEGSISTLTIQRTEQRDSAMYRCAIRDYRSTEAFFGQGTRLTVV.

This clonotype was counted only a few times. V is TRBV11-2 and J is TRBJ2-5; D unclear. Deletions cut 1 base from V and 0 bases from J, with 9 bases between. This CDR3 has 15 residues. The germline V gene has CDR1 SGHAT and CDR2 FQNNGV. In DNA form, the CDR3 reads TGTGCCAGCAGCTTAGTTCACACATACCAAGAGACCCAGTACTTC. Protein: CASSLVHTYQETQYF.

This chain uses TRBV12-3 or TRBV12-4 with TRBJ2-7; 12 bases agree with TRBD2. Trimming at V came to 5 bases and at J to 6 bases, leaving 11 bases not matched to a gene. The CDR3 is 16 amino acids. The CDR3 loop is CASSTSRGLAGSEQYF. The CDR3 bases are TGTGCCAGCAGTACTAGTCGTGGACTAGCGGGAAGCGAGCAGTACTTC.

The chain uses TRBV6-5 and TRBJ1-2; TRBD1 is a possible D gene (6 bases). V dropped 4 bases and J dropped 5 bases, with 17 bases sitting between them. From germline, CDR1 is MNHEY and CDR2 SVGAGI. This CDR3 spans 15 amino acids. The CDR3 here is CASSSPGTRAYGYTF. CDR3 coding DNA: TGTGCCAGCAGTTCCCCAGGGACAAGGGCGTATGGCTACACCTTC.

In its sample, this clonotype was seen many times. CDR3 in DNA: TGTGCCAGCAGCTTTGGACAGGTGTATGGCTACACCTTC. It translates to CASSFGQVYGYTF. The chain is built from TRBV12-3 or TRBV12-4 and TRBJ1-2; 7 positions agree with TRBD1. The V and J ends lost 6 bases and 5 bases, in that order; junction bases with no gene match: 6. This CDR3 contains 13 residues.

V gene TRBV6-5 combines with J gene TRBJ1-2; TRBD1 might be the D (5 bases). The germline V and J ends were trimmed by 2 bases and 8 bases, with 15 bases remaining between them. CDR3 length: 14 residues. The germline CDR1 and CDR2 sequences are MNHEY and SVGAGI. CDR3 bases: TGTGCCAGCAGTTACGGGGGGGGAAAATCAGGCTACACCTTC. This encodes CASSYGGGKSGYTF.

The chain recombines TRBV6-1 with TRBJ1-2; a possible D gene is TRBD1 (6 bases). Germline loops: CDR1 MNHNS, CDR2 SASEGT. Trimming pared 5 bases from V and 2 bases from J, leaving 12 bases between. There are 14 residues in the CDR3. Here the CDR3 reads CASSRQAMNYGYTF. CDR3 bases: TGTGCCAGCAGTAGACAGGCCATGAACTATGGCTACACCTTC.

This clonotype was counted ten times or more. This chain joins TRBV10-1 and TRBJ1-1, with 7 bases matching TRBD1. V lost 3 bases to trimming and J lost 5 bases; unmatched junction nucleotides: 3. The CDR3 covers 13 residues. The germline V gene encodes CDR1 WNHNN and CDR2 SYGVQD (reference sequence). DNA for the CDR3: TGCGCCAGCAGTGAACAGGGACAGACTGAAGCTTTCTTT. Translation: CASSEQGQTEAFF.

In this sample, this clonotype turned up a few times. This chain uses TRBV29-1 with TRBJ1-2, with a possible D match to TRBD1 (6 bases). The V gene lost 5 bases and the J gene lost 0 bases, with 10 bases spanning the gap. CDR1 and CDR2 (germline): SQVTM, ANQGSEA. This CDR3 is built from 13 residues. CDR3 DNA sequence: TGCAGCGTTTCCTGGGGGCCTAACTATGGCTACACCTTC. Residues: CSVSWGPNYGYTF.

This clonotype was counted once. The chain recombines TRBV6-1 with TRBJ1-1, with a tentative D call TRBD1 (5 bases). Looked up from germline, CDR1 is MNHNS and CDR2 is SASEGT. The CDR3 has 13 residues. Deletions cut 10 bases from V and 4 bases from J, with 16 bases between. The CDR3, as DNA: TGTGCCATCTCCAGGGTTGGGAGCACTGAAGCTTTCTTT. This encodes CAISRVGSTEAFF.

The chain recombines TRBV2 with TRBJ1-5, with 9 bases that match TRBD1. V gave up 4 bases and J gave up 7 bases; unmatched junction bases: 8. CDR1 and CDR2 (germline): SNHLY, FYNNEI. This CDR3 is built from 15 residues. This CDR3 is CASSGGDRVRQPQHF. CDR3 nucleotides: TGTGCCAGCAGTGGGGGGGACAGGGTAAGACAGCCCCAGCATTTT. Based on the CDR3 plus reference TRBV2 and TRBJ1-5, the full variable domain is EPEVTQTPSHQVTQMGQEVILRCVPISNHLYFYWYRQILGQKVEFLVSFYNNEISEKSEIFDDQFSVERPDGSNFTLKIRSTKLEDSAMYFCASSGGDRVRQPQHFGDGTRLSIL.

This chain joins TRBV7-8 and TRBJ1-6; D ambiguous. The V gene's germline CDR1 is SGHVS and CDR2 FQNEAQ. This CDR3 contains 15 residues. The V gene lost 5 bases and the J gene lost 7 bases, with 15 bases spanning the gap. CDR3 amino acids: CASSPRRQLNSPLHF. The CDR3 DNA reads TGTGCCAGCAGCCCGAGGAGGCAGTTGAATTCACCCCTCCACTTT.